One and the same sample provided the 18 T cell receptor beta chains below, sequenced in a study of blood T cell repertoires in COVID-19. TCRdb keeps only in-frame clones here, not all; method: immunoSEQ multiplex PCR. The table records a few hundred thousand clones, roughly nine tenths of them present only once. The sequenced sample consisted of PBMCs or T cells enriched from blood (not recorded which). These receptors were obtained from a woman aged 50 to 60 in a cohort exposed to, infected with or recovered from COVID-19 (not recorded which).

The chain has TRBV7-3 and TRBJ2-3; the match to TRBD2 covers 9 bases. Losses at the gene ends were 5 bases for V and 4 bases for J; bases not matched to a gene: 10. Germline V gene data show CDR1 as SGHTA and CDR2 as FQGTGA. The CDR3 loop spans 16 amino acids. CDR3 sequence: CASSATTGTSPDTQYF. CDR3 in DNA: TGTGCCAGCAGCGCGACCACGGGGACTAGCCCAGATACGCAGTATTTT.

V gene TRBV30 combines with J gene TRBJ2-3; possible D gene TRBD1, 6 bases. There are 15 residues in the CDR3. V lost 4 bases and J lost 0, with 14 bases in between. CDR1 and CDR2 (germline): GTSNPN, SVGIG (reference sequence). The CDR3 is CAWKNYRVSTDTQYF. The CDR3 region has the DNA TGTGCCTGGAAGAATTACAGGGTTAGCACAGATACGCAGTATTTT.

A single count supports this clone. The chain is built from TRBV6-5 and TRBJ1-1; a weak D match, TRBD1 (5 bases). The germline V gene encodes CDR1 MNHEY and CDR2 SVGAGI. Trimming removed 5 bases from V and 1 base from J, with 14 bases in between. The CDR3 is 15 amino acids. The CDR3 loop is CASSPLPDKNTEAFF. The CDR3 DNA is TGTGCCAGCAGTCCCCTGCCGGACAAGAACACTGAAGCTTTCTTT.

The chain combines TRBV29-1 with TRBJ1-1; D gene unclear. V was shortened by 7 bases and J by 0 bases, with 15 bases between the two germline ends. CDR3 length: 14 residues. Germline CDR1 and CDR2: SQVTM and ANQGSEA. The CDR3 region is CSANLGHMNTEAFF. In nucleotides, the CDR3 is TGCAGCGCGAACCTCGGTCATATGAACACTGAAGCTTTCTTT.

The chain combines TRBV28 with TRBJ1-5, with a possible D match to TRBD1 (5 bases). Germline V gene lookup returns CDR1 MDHEN and CDR2 SYDVKM. The CDR3 is 16 residues long. V was pared by 2 bases and J by 2 bases, with 13 bases between. For the CDR3, the DNA is TGTGCCAGCAGTTTAACCTGGGGGGTGGGCAATCAGCCCCAGCATTTT. Amino acids: CASSLTWGVGNQPQHF.

The chain is built from TRBV7-3 and TRBJ1-1, with 7 positions matching TRBD1. The germline V gene encodes CDR1 SGHTA and CDR2 FQGTGA. V lost 5 bases and J lost 2; bases outside the gene matches: 5. The length of the CDR3 is 14 residues. The DNA for the CDR3 is TGTGCCAGCAGCAACGGACAGGAAAACACTGAAGCTTTCTTT. Amino acid sequence: CASSNGQENTEAFF.

V and J are TRBV10-3 and TRBJ2-3, with TRBD2 matching over 9 bases. Germline assignment: CDR1 ENHRY and CDR2 SYGVKD. Trimming removed 9 bases from V and 6 bases from J; junction bases left unmatched: 10. The CDR3 spans 14 residues. CDR3 region: CAISFAGGRDTQYF. Here the CDR3 DNA reads TGTGCCATATCCTTCGCGGGGGGGCGTGATACGCAGTATTTT.

With respect to this clone: Within the sample, other DNA sequences also encode this same CDR3. The chain combines TRBV7-3 with TRBJ1-2, with D hard to call. V was shortened by 0 bases and J by 3 bases, with 5 bases between the two germline ends. Germline V gives CDR1 SGHTA, CDR2 FQGTGA. There are 13 residues in the CDR3. CDR3 amino acids: CASSLTGDYGYTF. The DNA for the CDR3 is TGTGCCAGCAGCTTAACAGGAGACTATGGCTACACCTTC.

This chain links TRBV6-1 with TRBJ1-3; 8 nucleotides agree with TRBD1. CDR1 and CDR2 from the germline V gene are MNHNS and SASEGT. With 4 bases clipped from V and 2 bases from J, the junction kept 10 bases outside the gene matches. This CDR3 is 17 amino acids long. CDR3 bases: TGTGCCAGCAGTGGCCCGCGACAGGGGATGGCTGGAAACACCATATATTTT. As protein: CASSGPRQGMAGNTIYF.

This rearrangement joins TRBV7-2 to TRBJ2-1; D is perhaps TRBD2 (6 bases). CDR1 is SGHTA and CDR2 is FQGNSA in the germline V gene. The CDR3 contains 14 residues. V lost 7 bases, J lost 6 bases, and 16 bases lay in between. The CDR3 sequence: CASKSGTGGNEQFF. CDR3 nucleotide sequence: TGTGCCAGCAAGAGTGGGACTGGAGGCAATGAGCAGTTCTTC.

This clone was seen once. The V gene is TRBV7-3, the J gene TRBJ2-2; the match to TRBD1 covers 9 bases. The CDR3 runs to 17 residues. The germline V gene encodes CDR1 SGHTA and CDR2 FQGTGA. V lost 6 bases to trimming and J lost 3 bases; unmatched junction nucleotides: 11. The CDR3 is CASSIDSGTGHTGELFF. As DNA, the CDR3 is TGTGCCAGCAGTATAGACTCCGGGACAGGGCACACCGGGGAGCTGTTTTTT.

This chain uses TRBV14 with TRBJ2-4; D possibly corresponds to TRBD2 (6 bases). CDR1 is SGHDN and CDR2 is FVKESK in the germline V gene. This CDR3 has 17 amino acids. V lost 1 base and J 3 bases, leaving 16 bases between the germline ends. CDR3 residues: CASSQGAWGEVKNIQYF. In DNA, the CDR3 is TGTGCCAGCAGCCAAGGGGCATGGGGGGAGGTCAAAAACATTCAGTACTTC.

The V gene is TRBV5-4, the J gene TRBJ1-4; D unresolved. From germline, CDR1 is SGHNT and CDR2 YYREEE (reference sequence). The CDR3 covers 14 residues. The ends were cut back, 4 bases at V and 8 bases at J, with 15 bases in the middle. As DNA, the CDR3 is TGTGCCAGCAGCCACTATGAGGCGGAGGAAAAACTGTTTTTT. Its translation is CASSHYEAEEKLFF.

This sequence joins TRBV5-1 and TRBJ2-3, with unresolved D. Germline values: CDR1 SGHRS, CDR2 YFSETQ. V was pared by 1 base and J by 0 bases, with 9 bases between. The CDR3 contains 15 residues. The CDR3 DNA follows: TGCGCCAGCAGCTTGCTTTCGGGTAGCACAGATACGCAGTATTTT. It translates to CASSLLSGSTDTQYF.

This clone was counted between two and nine times. This chain's CDR3 is CASSSGTGDNQPQHF. For the CDR3, the DNA is TGTGCCAGCAGCTCCGGGACAGGCGACAATCAGCCCCAGCATTTT. The chain employs TRBV9 and TRBJ1-5, with 8 bases fitting TRBD1. Germline-derived CDR1 and CDR2 are SGDLS and YYNGEE. The CDR3 is 15 amino acids. V was clipped by 4 bases and J by 3 bases; unmatched bases: 6.

The chain links TRBV5-5 to TRBJ1-6, with no clear D. Germline CDR1 reads SGHKS; CDR2 reads YYEKEE (reference sequence). Trimming took 0 bases from V and 6 from J, leaving 10 bases between them. The CDR3 runs 15 residues. The CDR3 sequence is CASSLATHTNSPLHF. The DNA for the CDR3 is TGTGCCAGCAGCTTGGCAACTCATACTAATTCACCCCTCCACTTT.

The CDR3, as DNA: TGCAGCGTTGAATCCCGTTATAGCAATCAGCCCCAGCATTTT. It yields the protein CSVESRYSNQPQHF. V usage is TRBV29-1 and J usage is TRBJ1-5; D call uncertain. V lost 2 bases to trimming and J lost 0 bases, with 8 bases between them. The CDR3 contains 14 residues. Germline-derived CDR1 and CDR2 are SQVTM and ANQGSEA.

This clone came up a few times. J is TRBJ2-2 and V is TRBV4-3; the match to TRBD1 covers 8 bases. Germline V CDR1 and CDR2: LGHNA, YSLEER. This CDR3 region has 16 residues. After removal of 4 bases from V and 6 bases from J, the junction contained 10 bases not matched to a gene. DNA of the CDR3: TGCGCCAGCAGCCTTGAGACAGGGGTTAACGCCGGGGAGCTGTTTTTT. It specifies CASSLETGVNAGELFF.